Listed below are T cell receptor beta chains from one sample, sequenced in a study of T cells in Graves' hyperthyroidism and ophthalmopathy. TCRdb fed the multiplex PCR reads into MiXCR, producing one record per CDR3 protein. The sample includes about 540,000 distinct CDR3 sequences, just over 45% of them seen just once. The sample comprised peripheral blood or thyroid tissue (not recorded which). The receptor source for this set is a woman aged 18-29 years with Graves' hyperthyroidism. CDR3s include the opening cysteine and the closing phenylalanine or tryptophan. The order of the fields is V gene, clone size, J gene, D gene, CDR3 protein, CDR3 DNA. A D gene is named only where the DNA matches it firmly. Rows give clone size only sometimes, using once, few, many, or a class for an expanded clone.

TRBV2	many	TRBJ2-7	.	CASRSDSLANEQYF	TGTGCCAGCAGATCTGACAGCCTGGCCAACGAGCAGTACTTC
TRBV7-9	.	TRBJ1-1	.	CASSLEAMNTEAFF	TGTGCCAGCAGCTTAGAGGCAATGAACACTGAAGCTTTCTTT
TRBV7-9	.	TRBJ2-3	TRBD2	CASSFTGTSGRARLDTQYF	TGTGCCAGCAGCTTCACCGGGACTAGCGGGAGGGCCAGATTAGATACGCAGTATTTT
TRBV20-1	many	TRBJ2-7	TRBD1	CSFPSDRAPYEQYF	TGCAGTTTTCCCTCGGACAGGGCCCCCTACGAGCAGTACTTC
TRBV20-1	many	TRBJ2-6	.	CSAREGSGANVLTF	TGCAGTGCCCGGGAAGGATCTGGGGCCAACGTCCTGACTTTC
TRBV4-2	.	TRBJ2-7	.	CASSQDLGIRSYEQYF	TGTGCCAGCAGCCAAGATCTGGGGATTCGATCCTACGAGCAGTACTTC
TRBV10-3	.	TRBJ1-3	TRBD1	CAIRGGKADTIYF	TGTGCCATCAGAGGGGGCAAGGCGGACACCATATATTTT
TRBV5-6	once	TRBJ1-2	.	CASSLAVGYGYTF	TGTGCCAGCAGCTTGGCCGTGGGCTATGGCTACACCTTC
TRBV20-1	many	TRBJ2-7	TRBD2	CSARQLAGWVEQYF	TGCAGTGCTAGACAACTAGCGGGATGGGTCGAGCAGTACTTC
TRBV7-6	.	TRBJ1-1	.	CASSPGWPGEAFF	TGTGCCAGCAGCCCTGGGTGGCCAGGTGAAGCTTTCTTT
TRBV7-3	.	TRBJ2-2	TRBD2	CASSPGLANAGELFF	TGTGCCAGCAGCCCAGGACTAGCGAACGCCGGGGAGCTGTTTTTT
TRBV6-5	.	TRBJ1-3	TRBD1	CASSYWPGQGTIYF	TGTGCCAGCAGTTACTGGCCGGGACAGGGTACCATATATTTT
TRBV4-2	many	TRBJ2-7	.	CASSQGGSSYEQYF	TGTGCCAGCAGCCAAGGGGGGAGCTCCTACGAGCAGTACTTC
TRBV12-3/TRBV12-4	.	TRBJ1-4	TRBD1	CASSFYRGEKLFF	TGTGCCAGCAGTTTCTACAGGGGTGAAAAACTGTTTTTT
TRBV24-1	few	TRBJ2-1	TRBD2	CATSDRGREGFEQFF	TGTGCCACCAGTGACCGCGGGCGGGAGGGCTTCGAGCAGTTCTTC
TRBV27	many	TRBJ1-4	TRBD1	CASTGTGNEKLFF	TGTGCCAGCACCGGGACAGGGAACGAAAAACTGTTTTTT
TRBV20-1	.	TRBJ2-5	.	CSALEGGFFPETQYF	TGCAGTGCCCTGGAGGGGGGCTTTTTTCCCGAGACCCAGTACTTC
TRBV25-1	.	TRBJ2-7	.	CASSLFGASYEQYF	TGTGCCAGCAGCTTATTCGGGGCCTCCTACGAGCAGTACTTC
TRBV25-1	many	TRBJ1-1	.	CASNNPAGAVTEAFF	TGTGCCAGCAATAATCCCGCAGGGGCCGTCACTGAAGCTTTCTTT
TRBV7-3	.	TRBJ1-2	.	CASSLSPAGGTGVPNGYTF	TGTGCCAGCAGCTTATCCCCGGCGGGGGGTACAGGTGTCCCGAATGGCTACACCTTC
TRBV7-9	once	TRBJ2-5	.	CASSSVGVVETQYF	TGTGCCAGCAGCTCCGTCGGGGTGGTGGAGACCCAGTACTTC
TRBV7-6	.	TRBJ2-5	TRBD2	CASSPGPGGREETQYF	TGTGCCAGCAGCCCCGGACCCGGCGGGAGGGAAGAGACCCAGTACTTC
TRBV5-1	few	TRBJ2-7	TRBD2	CASSLGGRFSYEQYF	TGCGCCAGCAGTTTGGGCGGGAGGTTCTCCTACGAGCAGTACTTC
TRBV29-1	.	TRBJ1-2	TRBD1	CSPGGRGAYGYTF	TGCAGCCCCGGGGGCAGGGGGGCCTATGGCTACACCTTC
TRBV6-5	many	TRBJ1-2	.	CASSVSSPNYGYTF	TGTGCCAGCAGCGTATCTAGCCCTAACTATGGCTACACCTTC
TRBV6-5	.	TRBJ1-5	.	CASDDLYDEETQHF	TGTGCCAGCGACGATCTCTATGACGAAGAGACCCAGCATTTT
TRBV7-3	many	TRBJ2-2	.	CASSLTPRQANTGELFF	TGTGCCAGCAGCTTAACCCCTCGACAGGCGAACACCGGGGAGCTGTTTTTT
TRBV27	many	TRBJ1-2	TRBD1	CASRAGAGGYGYTF	TGTGCCAGCAGGGCCGGGGCAGGGGGCTATGGCTACACCTTC
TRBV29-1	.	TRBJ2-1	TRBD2	CSVALGQGWFSTSDNEQFF	TGCAGCGTTGCTCTGGGGCAGGGATGGTTTTCTACTAGCGACAATGAGCAGTTCTTC
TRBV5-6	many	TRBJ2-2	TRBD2	CASSLIRLAGDTGELFF	TGTGCCAGCAGCTTGATACGACTAGCGGGAGACACCGGGGAGCTGTTTTTT
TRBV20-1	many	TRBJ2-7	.	CSADGDYEQYF	TGCAGTGCCGACGGCGACTACGAGCAGTACTTC
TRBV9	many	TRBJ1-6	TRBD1	CASSVGGGKNSPLHF	TGTGCCAGCAGCGTAGGAGGGGGCAAGAATTCACCCCTCCACTTT